Listed below are T cell receptor beta chains from one sample, sequenced in a study of shared clonotypes between healthy human individuals. Profiled with immunoSEQ multiplex PCR; TCRdb holds only in-frame clones, not every one. The sample contains 600,000 to 700,000 clones, more than 70% of which appear only once. Sequencing was done on a sample of memory CD4+ T cells sorted from blood. The receptors shown here come from a woman between 25 and 40 years old in good health. Both conserved end residues are part of each CDR3. Fields, in order: clone size, J gene, D gene, V gene, CDR3 protein, CDR3 DNA. The D gene is left open where the match is weak. Expanded clones are given a class, and other clones once, few, many or no size at all.

NA TRBJ2-6 NA TRBV6-6 CASSSPRAGANVLTF TGTGCCAGCAGTAGCCCTAGAGCTGGGGCCAACGTCCTGACTTTC
NA TRBJ2-1 TRBD2 TRBV7-2 CASSRFGTSAYNEQFF TGTGCCAGCAGCCGATTCGGGACTAGCGCATACAATGAGCAGTTCTTC
NA TRBJ2-7 TRBD1 TRBV2 CASSDPGQGLGVRRYF TGTGCCAGCAGTGATCCGGGACAGGGGTTGGGAGTACGGCGGTACTTC
NA TRBJ2-5 NA TRBV28 CASSLKGRMGETQYF TGTGCCAGCAGTTTAAAGGGGCGCATGGGAGAGACCCAGTACTTC
few TRBJ2-5 TRBD2 TRBV6-5 CASSYSAGVETQYF TGTGCCAGCAGTTACTCTGCGGGAGTGGAGACCCAGTACTTC
NA TRBJ2-7 TRBD2 TRBV28 CASSLPGLAATLPYEQYF TGTGCCAGCAGTTTACCCGGACTAGCGGCGACCCTTCCCTACGAGCAGTACTTC
NA TRBJ1-1 NA TRBV4-2 CASSQAGGENTEAFF TGTGCCAGCAGCCAAGCAGGTGGAGAGAACACTGAAGCTTTCTTT
NA TRBJ1-1 TRBD1 TRBV25-1 CASSEFQGRGTEAFF TGTGCCAGCAGTGAATTTCAGGGCAGGGGGACTGAAGCTTTCTTT
NA TRBJ1-2 TRBD1 TRBV19 CASSAGTGNGYTF TGTGCCAGTAGTGCCGGGACAGGGAATGGCTACACCTTC
NA TRBJ2-7 TRBD1 TRBV7-9 CASSPNRRQGLDEQYF TGTGCCAGCAGCCCAAATAGAAGACAGGGGTTGGACGAGCAGTACTTC
many TRBJ1-3 TRBD1 TRBV7-8 CASSLLDRAGNTIYF TGTGCCAGCAGCTTACTGGACAGGGCTGGAAACACCATATATTTT
NA TRBJ2-1 NA TRBV10-1 CASSDGGGSLNHYNEQFF TGCGCCAGCAGTGATGGAGGGGGGTCCTTGAACCACTACAATGAGCAGTTCTTC
NA TRBJ2-7 NA TRBV7-2 CASSLGLATSYEQYF TGTGCCAGCAGCTTAGGACTGGCGACTTCCTACGAGCAGTACTTC
NA TRBJ2-3 TRBD1 TRBV4-2 CASSQESGGYTDTQYF TGTGCCAGCAGCCAAGAATCAGGGGGATACACAGATACGCAGTATTTT
NA TRBJ1-1 NA TRBV9 CASSVGGTDTEAFF TGTGCCAGCAGCGTTGGGGGTACGGACACTGAAGCTTTCTTT
NA TRBJ1-1 NA TRBV18 CASPPGGDVNTEAFF TGTGCCAGCCCCCCCGGAGGGGACGTGAACACTGAAGCTTTCTTT
many TRBJ1-4 NA TRBV5-1 CASSFYQGIATNEKLFF TGCGCCAGCAGCTTCTATCAGGGGATTGCAACTAATGAAAAACTGTTTTTT
NA TRBJ2-5 NA TRBV4-2 CASSLTRRETQYF TGTGCCAGCAGCCTTACACGAAGGGAGACCCAGTACTTC
NA TRBJ1-2 NA TRBV19 CASNPSRRANYGYTF TGTGCCAGTAATCCATCTCGCAGAGCTAACTATGGCTACACCTTC
NA TRBJ2-3 NA TRBV5-1 CASSLEGSLTVDTQYF TGCGCCAGCAGCTTGGAGGGCTCTCTAACTGTAGATACGCAGTATTTT
NA TRBJ1-1 TRBD1 TRBV5-1 CASSLGTGGSSANTEAFF TGCGCCAGCAGCTTGGGAACAGGGGGCTCCTCTGCTAACACTGAAGCTTTCTTT
few TRBJ1-4 NA TRBV30 CAWSVDRIPTNEKLFF TGTGCCTGGAGTGTCGACAGGATCCCAACTAATGAAAAACTGTTTTTT
NA TRBJ2-7 TRBD1 TRBV27 CAIAGGPSYEQYF TGTGCCATCGCAGGGGGCCCCTCCTACGAGCAGTACTTC
NA TRBJ2-1 TRBD2 TRBV10-2 CASSGLDEESGKQFF TGCGCCAGCAGCGGGCTCGATGAGGAAAGCGGGAAGCAGTTCTTC
few TRBJ2-5 TRBD2 TRBV7-2 CASSLLATETQYF TGTGCCAGCAGCCTACTAGCGACGGAGACCCAGTACTTC
NA TRBJ1-5 TRBD1 TRBV19 CASSTDRAGNQPQHF TGTGCCAGTAGTACGGACAGGGCCGGCAATCAGCCCCAGCATTTT
NA TRBJ1-5 TRBD1 TRBV7-8 CASSLLGTGRPNQPQHF TGTGCCAGCAGCTTACTCGGGACAGGGAGGCCCAATCAGCCCCAGCATTTT
NA TRBJ2-1 NA TRBV28 CASTAPPSADEQFF TGTGCCAGCACCGCCCCCCCGTCGGCCGATGAGCAGTTCTTC
NA TRBJ2-7 TRBD1 TRBV7-9 CASSLTRGSYEQYF TGTGCCAGCAGCTTAACCAGGGGGTCCTACGAGCAGTACTTC
NA TRBJ2-1 TRBD2 TRBV19 CASSKTSGRIYNEQFF TGTGCCAGTAGCAAGACTAGCGGGAGGATCTACAATGAGCAGTTCTTC